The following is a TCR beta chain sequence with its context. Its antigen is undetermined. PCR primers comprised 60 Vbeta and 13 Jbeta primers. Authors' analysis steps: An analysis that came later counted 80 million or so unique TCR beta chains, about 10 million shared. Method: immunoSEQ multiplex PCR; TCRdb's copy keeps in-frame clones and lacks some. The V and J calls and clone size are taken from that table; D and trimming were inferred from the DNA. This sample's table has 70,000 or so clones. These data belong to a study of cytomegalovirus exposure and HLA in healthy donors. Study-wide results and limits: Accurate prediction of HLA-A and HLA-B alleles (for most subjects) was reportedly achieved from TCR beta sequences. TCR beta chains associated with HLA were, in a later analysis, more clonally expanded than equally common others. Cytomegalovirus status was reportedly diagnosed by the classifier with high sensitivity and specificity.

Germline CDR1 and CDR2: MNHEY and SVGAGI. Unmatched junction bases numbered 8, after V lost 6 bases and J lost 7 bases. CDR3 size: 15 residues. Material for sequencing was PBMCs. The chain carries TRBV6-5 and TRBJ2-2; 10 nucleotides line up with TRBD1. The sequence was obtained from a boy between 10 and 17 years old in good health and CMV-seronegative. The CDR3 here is CASSNDRGLFGELFF. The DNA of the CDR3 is TGTGCCAGCAGCAACGACAGGGGGCTCTTCGGGGAGCTGTTTTTT.